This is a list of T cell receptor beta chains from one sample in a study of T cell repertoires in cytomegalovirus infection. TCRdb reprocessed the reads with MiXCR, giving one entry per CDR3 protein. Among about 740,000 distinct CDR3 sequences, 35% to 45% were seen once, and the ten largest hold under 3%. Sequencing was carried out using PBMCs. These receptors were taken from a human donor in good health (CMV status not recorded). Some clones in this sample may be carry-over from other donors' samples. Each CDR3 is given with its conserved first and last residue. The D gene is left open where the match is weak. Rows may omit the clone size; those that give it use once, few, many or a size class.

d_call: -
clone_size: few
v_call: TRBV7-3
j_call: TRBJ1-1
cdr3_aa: CASSPDPKSEAFF
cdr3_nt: TGTGCCAGCAGCCCGGACCCGAAAAGTGAAGCTTTCTTT

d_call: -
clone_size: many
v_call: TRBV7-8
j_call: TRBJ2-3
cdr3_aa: CASRRYTDTQYF
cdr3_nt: TGTGCCAGCAGGAGGTACACAGATACGCAGTATTTT

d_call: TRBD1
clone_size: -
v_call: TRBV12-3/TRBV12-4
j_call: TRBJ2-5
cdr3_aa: CASSETGVETQYF
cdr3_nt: TGTGCCAGCAGTGAGACAGGGGTAGAGACCCAGTACTTC

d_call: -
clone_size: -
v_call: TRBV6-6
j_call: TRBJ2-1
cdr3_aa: CASTPMNPPQQFF
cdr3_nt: TGTGCCAGCACCCCCATGAATCCCCCCCAGCAGTTCTTC

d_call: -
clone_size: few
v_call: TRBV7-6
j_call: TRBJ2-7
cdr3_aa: CASSPGLEEYEQYF
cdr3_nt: TGTGCTAGCAGCCCGGGACTGGAGGAATACGAGCAGTACTTC

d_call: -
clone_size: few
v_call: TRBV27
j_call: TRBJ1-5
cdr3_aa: CASSFFRSGEPQHF
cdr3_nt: TGTGCCAGCAGTTTCTTCAGGTCAGGGGAGCCCCAGCATTTT

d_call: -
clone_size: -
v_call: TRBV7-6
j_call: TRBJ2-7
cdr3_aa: CASSPSLNGGYEQYF
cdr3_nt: TGTGCCAGCAGCCCATCACTAAACGGGGGCTACGAGCAGTACTTC

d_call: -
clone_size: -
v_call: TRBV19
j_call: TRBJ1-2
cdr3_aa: CASSTTVSSYYGYTF
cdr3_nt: TGTGCCAGTAGTACCACCGTAAGCTCCTACTATGGCTACACCTTC

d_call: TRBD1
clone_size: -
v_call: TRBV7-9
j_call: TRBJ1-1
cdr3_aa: CASSPGWTGVYEAFF
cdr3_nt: TGTGCCAGCAGCCCCGGGTGGACAGGTGTCTATGAAGCTTTCTTT

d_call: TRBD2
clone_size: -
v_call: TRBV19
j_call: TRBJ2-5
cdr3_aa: CASSPGLVTQETQYF
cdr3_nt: TGTGCCAGTAGTCCCGGACTAGTCACACAAGAGACCCAGTACTTC

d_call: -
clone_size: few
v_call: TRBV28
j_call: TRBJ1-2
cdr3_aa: CASSLGRTYGYTF
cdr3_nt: TGTGCCAGCAGTTTAGGACGGACCTATGGCTACACCTTC

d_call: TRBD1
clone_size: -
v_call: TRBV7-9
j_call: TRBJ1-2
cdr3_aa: CASSLEQGESYGYTF
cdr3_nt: TGTGCCAGCAGCTTAGAACAGGGGGAGTCCTATGGCTACACCTTC

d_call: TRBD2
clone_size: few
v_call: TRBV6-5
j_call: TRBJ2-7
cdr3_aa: CASSYSSGESSYEQYF
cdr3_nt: TGTGCCAGCAGTTACTCAAGCGGGGAGAGCTCCTACGAGCAGTACTTC

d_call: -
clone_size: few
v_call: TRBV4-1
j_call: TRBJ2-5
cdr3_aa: CASSQDWLARETQYF
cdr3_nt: TGCGCCAGCAGCCAAGATTGGCTCGCCCGGGAGACCCAGTACTTC

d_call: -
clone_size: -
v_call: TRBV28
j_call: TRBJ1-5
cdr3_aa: CASTNLGRFNQPQHF
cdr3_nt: TGTGCCAGCACCAATTTGGGCAGATTCAATCAGCCCCAGCATTTT

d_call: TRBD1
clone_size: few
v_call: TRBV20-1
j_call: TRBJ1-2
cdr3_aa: CSARDLRDRGIINYGYTF
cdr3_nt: TGCAGTGCTAGAGATCTGCGGGACAGGGGGATAATTAACTATGGCTACACCTTC

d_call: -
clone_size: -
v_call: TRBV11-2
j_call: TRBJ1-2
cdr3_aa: CASSLTGGRGYGYTF
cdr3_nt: TGTGCCAGCAGCTTAACGGGGGGTCGAGGCTATGGCTACACCTTC

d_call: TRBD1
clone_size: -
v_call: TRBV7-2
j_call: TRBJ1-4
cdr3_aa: CASSSYPIRQGAESYPFF
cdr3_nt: TGTGCCAGCAGCTCCTACCCAATCCGACAGGGGGCGGAATCTTATCCGTTTTTT

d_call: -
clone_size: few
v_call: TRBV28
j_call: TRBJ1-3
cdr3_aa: CASTSPDRSSGNTIYF
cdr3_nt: TGTGCCAGCACTAGTCCGGACAGAAGCTCTGGAAACACCATATATTTT

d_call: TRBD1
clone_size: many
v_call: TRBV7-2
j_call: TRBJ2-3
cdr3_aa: CASSRQGWDTQYF
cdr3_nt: TGTGCCAGCAGCCGACAGGGTTGGGATACGCAGTATTTT

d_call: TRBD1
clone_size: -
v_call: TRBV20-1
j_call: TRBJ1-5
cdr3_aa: CSAPRGGSNQPQHF
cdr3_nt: TGCAGTGCCCCCAGAGGGGGCAGCAATCAGCCCCAGCATTTT

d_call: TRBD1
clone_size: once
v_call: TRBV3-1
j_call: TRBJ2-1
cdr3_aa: CASSPWDRGYNEQFF
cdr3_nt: TGTGCCAGCAGCCCGTGGGACAGGGGGTACAATGAGCAGTTCTTC

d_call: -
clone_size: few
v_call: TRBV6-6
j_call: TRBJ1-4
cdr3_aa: CASRQSLNEKLFF
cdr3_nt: TGTGCCAGCAGACAAAGCTTAAATGAAAAACTGTTTTTT

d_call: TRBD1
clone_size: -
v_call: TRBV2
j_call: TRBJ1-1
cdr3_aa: CASSVPTGTDNLNTEAFF
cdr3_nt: TGTGCCAGCAGTGTACCCACCGGGACAGATAACTTGAACACTGAAGCTTTCTTT

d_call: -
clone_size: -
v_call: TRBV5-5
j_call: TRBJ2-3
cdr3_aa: CASSLVLKGVDTQYF
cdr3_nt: TGTGCCAGCAGCTTGGTGCTGAAAGGGGTCGATACGCAGTATTTT

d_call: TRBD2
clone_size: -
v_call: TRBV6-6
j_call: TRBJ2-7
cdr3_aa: CASSPAPAGGYYEQYF
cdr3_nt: TGTGCCAGCAGCCCTGCTCCAGCGGGAGGGTACTACGAGCAGTACTTC

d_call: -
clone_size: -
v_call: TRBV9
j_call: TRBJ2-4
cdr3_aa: CASSETGTAGNIQYF
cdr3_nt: TGTGCCAGCAGCGAGACCGGGACAGCGGGAAACATTCAGTACTTC

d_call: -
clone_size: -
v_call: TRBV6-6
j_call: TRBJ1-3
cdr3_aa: CASSYSGQSSGNTIYF
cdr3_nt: TGTGCCAGCAGTTACTCCGGACAGAGCTCTGGAAACACCATATATTTT

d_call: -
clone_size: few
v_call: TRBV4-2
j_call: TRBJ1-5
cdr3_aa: CASSQSVTGLFSNQPQHF
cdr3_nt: TGTGCCAGCAGCCAATCCGTAACAGGATTGTTTAGCAATCAGCCCCAGCATTTT

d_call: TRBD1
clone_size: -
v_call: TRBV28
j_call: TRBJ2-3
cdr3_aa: CASSLGTGVLDTQYF
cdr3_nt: TGTGCCAGCAGTTTAGGGACAGGAGTTTTAGATACGCAGTATTTT

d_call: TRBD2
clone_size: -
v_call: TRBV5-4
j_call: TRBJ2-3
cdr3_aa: CASSLAGLAGNTDTQYF
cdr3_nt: TGTGCCAGCAGCTTGGCGGGCCTAGCGGGGAACACAGATACGCAGTATTTT

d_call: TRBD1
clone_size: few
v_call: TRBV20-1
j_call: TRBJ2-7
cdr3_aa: CSASGQENSYEQYF
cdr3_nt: TGCAGTGCTAGCGGACAGGAGAACTCCTACGAGCAGTACTTC

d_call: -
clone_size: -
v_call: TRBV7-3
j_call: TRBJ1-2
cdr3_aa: CASSLHGFYGYTF
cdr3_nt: TGTGCCAGCAGCTTACACGGCTTCTATGGCTACACCTTC

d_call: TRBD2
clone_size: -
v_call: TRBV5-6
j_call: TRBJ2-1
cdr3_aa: CASSLEGRVQFNEQFF
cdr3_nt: TGTGCCAGCAGCTTGGAGGGGAGGGTTCAGTTCAATGAGCAGTTCTTC

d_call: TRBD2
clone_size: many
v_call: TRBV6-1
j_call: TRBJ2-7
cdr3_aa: CASSESGARIREQYF
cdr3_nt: TGTGCCAGCAGCGAGAGCGGGGCGCGGATCCGCGAGCAGTACTTC

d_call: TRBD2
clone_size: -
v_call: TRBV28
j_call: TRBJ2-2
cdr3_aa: CASSSRRLAVTLSGTGELFF
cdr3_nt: TGTGCCAGCAGTTCCCGACGACTAGCGGTTACTTTATCGGGCACCGGGGAGCTGTTTTTT

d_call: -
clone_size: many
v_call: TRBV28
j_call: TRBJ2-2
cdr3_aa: CASSPTGGTGELFF
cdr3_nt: TGTGCCAGCAGTCCTACCGGCGGGACCGGGGAGCTGTTTTTT

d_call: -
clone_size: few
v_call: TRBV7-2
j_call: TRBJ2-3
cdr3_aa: CASSLVAPGLSTDTQYF
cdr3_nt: TGTGCCAGCAGCTTAGTAGCTCCGGGACTTAGCACAGATACGCAGTATTTT

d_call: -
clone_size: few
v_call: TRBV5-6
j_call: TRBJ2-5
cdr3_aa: CASSHRGTQYF
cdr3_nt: TGTGCCAGCAGCCATCGGGGGACCCAGTACTTC

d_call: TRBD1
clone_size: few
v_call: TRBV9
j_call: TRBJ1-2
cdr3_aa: CASSGPSGQGTESNYGYTF
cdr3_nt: TGTGCCAGCAGCGGCCCTAGCGGGCAGGGGACAGAGAGTAACTATGGCTACACCTTC

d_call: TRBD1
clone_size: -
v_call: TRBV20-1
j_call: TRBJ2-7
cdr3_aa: CSASWTGTYEQYF
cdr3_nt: TGCAGTGCTAGTTGGACAGGAACCTACGAGCAGTACTTC

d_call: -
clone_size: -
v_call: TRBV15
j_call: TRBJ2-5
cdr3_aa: CATSRDPRGTETQYF
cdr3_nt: TGTGCCACCAGCAGAGATCCCCGAGGGACAGAGACCCAGTACTTC

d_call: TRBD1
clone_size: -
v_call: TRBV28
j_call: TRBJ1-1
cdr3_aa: CAISHRGLGVEAFF
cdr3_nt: TGTGCCATCAGTCACAGGGGGCTCGGGGTTGAAGCTTTCTTT

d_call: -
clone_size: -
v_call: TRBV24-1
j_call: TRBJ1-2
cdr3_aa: CATKDSHDYGYTF
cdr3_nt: TGTGCCACCAAAGACAGTCACGACTATGGCTACACCTTC

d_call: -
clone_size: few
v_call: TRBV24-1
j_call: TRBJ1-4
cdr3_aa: CATSDPTGVFNEKLFF
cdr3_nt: TGTGCCACCAGTGATCCTACAGGAGTTTTTAATGAAAAACTGTTTTTT

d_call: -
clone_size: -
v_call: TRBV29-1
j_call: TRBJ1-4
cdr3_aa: CSVFIQGGSEKLFF
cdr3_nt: TGCAGCGTTTTTATTCAGGGAGGATCGGAAAAACTGTTTTTT

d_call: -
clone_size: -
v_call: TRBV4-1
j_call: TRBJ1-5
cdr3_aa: CASSQDQISNQPQHF
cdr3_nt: TGCGCCAGCAGCCAAGACCAGATTAGCAATCAGCCCCAGCATTTT

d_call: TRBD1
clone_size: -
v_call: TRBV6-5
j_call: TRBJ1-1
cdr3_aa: CASRKYGTGGMDTEAFF
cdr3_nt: TGTGCCAGTCGTAAGTACGGGACAGGGGGCATGGACACTGAAGCTTTCTTT

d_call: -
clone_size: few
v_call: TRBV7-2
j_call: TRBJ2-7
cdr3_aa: CASSLGKTHSYEQYF
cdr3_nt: TGTGCCAGCAGCTTAGGGAAGACCCACTCCTACGAGCAGTACTTC

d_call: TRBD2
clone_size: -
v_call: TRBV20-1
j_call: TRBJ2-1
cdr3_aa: CSASNLAGVYNEQFF
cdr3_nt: TGCAGTGCCAGCAACCTAGCGGGAGTTTACAATGAGCAGTTCTTC

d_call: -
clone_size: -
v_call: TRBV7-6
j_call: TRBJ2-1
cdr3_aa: CASSPGTDNEQFF
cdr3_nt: TGTGCCAGCAGCCCAGGTACTGACAATGAGCAGTTCTTC

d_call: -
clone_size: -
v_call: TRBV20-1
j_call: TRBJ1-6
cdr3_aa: CIARDVGNSPLHF
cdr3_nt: TGCATTGCTAGAGATGTCGGGAATTCACCCCTCCACTTT

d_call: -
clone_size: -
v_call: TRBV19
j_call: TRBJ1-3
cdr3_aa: CASRGQFSGNTIYF
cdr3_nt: TGTGCCAGCCGTGGACAGTTCTCTGGAAACACCATATATTTT

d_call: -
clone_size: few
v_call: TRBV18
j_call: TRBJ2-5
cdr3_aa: CASSPGAGPQETQYF
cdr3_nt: TGTGCCAGCTCACCAGGGGCGGGGCCGCAAGAGACCCAGTACTTC